The T cell receptor beta chain described here comes from a study of shared clonotypes between healthy human individuals. Across the study: CD4 naive cells filled three plates per donor, CD4 memory three, CD8 naive two and CD8 memory one.

With 4 bases clipped from V and 6 bases from J, the junction kept 8 bases outside the gene matches. The CDR3 is 14 residues long. Germline assignment: CDR1 GTSNPN and CDR2 SVGIG (reference sequence). Each cell subset's genomic DNA was divided evenly among several immunoSEQ plates. Produced via immunoSEQ multiplex PCR; TCRdb's table is partial and in-frame only. The top ten hold 10% of the sample, which has 300,000 to 400,000 clones, 73% seen once. Remarks on this clone: Its antigen is currently unknown.

Notes on the study in general: What naive subsets generally showed was a larger estimated richness than memory subsets showed.

The genes are TRBV30 and TRBJ2-4; TRBD1 matches at 8 bases. The TCR comes from a man younger than 40 in good health. Sequencing was done on a sample of memory CD4+ T cells sorted from blood. Regarding subset: CD45RA-negative fraction. The CDR3 DNA reads TGTGCCTGGAATTCTTTTGACAGGGGAAACATTCAGTACTTC. As protein: CAWNSFDRGNIQYF.